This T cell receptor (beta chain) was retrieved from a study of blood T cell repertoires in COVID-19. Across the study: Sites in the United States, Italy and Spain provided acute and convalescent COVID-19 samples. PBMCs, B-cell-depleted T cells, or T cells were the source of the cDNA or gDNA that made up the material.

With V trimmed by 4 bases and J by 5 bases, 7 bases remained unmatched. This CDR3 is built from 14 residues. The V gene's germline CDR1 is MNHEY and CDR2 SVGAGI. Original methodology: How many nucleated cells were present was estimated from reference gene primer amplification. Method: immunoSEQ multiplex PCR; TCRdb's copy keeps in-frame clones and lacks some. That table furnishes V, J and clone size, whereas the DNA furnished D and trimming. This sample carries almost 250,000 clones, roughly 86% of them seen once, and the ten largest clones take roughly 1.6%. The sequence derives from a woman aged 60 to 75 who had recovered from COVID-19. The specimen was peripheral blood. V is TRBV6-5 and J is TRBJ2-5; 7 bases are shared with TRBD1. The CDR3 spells CASSSDRVWETQYF. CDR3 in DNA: TGTGCCAGCAGTTCAGACAGGGTGTGGGAGACCCAGTACTTC.